This entry lists 13 T cell receptor beta chains sequenced from one sample in a study of blood T cells in healthy people across ages. A second PCR of 7 to 11 cycles used a sample-barcoded 5' primer and a J-beta primer mix. TCRdb ran MiXCR on the 5' RACE reads and lists one entry per CDR3 protein. The table records roughly 1.4 million distinct CDR3 sequences, approximately 59% of them present only once. The material sequenced was blood. The receptors were gathered from a man younger than 35 in good health.

This clonotype was detected only once. The chain uses TRBV4-1 and TRBJ1-5; 8 nucleotides line up with TRBD1. From germline, CDR1 is MGHRA and CDR2 YSYEKL. This CDR3 contains 14 residues. The V segment lost 6 bases and the J segment 7 bases; nucleotides outside the gene matches: 8. The CDR3 reads CASSDTGGRQPQHF. CDR3 sequence (DNA): TGCGCCAGCAGTGATACAGGGGGTAGGCAGCCCCAGCATTTT.

This chain uses TRBV25-1 with TRBJ1-3; D unclear. The V end was cut by 1 base, the J end by 7 bases, with 8 bases between. The CDR3 has 13 residues. Germline V CDR1 and CDR2: MGHDK, SYGVNS. Here the CDR3 DNA reads TGTGCCAGCAGTGAATCCGTTTCCAACACCATATATTTT. Amino acids: CASSESVSNTIYF.

The chain has TRBV7-9 and TRBJ2-7; the D call may be TRBD1 or TRBD2 (6 bases each). The J call could be wrong; TRBJ2-5 is a better fit for the DNA end. Germline V CDR1 and CDR2: SEHNR, FQNEAQ (reference sequence). The CDR3 is 15 amino acids. This CDR3 is CASSALPGASETQYF. Here the CDR3 DNA reads TGTGCCAGCAGCGCTCTCCCGGGGGCCTCAGAGACCCAGTACTTC.

This clonotype was seen only a few times. The rearrangement links TRBV6-2 or TRBV6-3 to TRBJ1-1; 12 bases line up with TRBD1. V was pared by 6 bases and J by 0 bases, with 5 bases of the junction left unmatched. The CDR3 loop spans 16 amino acids. Germline V gene lookup returns CDR1 MNHEY and CDR2 SVGEGT. In nucleotides, the CDR3 is TGTGCCAGCAGACCCGGGACAGGGGGCCTGAACACTGAAGCTTTCTTT. Translation gives CASRPGTGGLNTEAFF.

The chain is built from TRBV18 and TRBJ2-4; TRBD1 matches 9 bases. This CDR3 is built from 17 residues. Per germline, CDR1 KGHSH and CDR2 LQKENI. The junction had 6 bases not matched to a gene; V was cut back by 3 bases and J by 0 bases. The CDR3 sequence: CASSPRDRELAKNIQYF. For the CDR3, the DNA is TGTGCCAGCTCACCGCGGGACAGGGAGTTAGCCAAAAACATTCAGTACTTC. Based on the CDR3 plus reference TRBV18 and TRBJ2-4, the full variable domain is NAGVMQNPRHLVRRRGQEARLRCSPMKGHSHVYWYRQLPEEGLKFMVYLQKENIIDESGMPKERFSAEFPKEGPSILRIQQVVRGDSAAYFCASSPRDRELAKNIQYFGAGTRLSVL.

The rearrangement links TRBV7-9 to TRBJ2-5, with D uncertain. Germline V gene sequence: CDR1 SEHNR, CDR2 FQNEAQ (reference sequence). The CDR3 contains 13 residues. V was clipped by 4 bases and J by 3 bases, with 9 bases between them. In DNA, the CDR3 is TGTGCCAGCAGCTCCTCGATAGAAGAGACCCAGTACTTC. Amino acid sequence: CASSSSIEETQYF.

This clonotype has just a few counts. The CDR3 here is CSVREGYQPQHF. The DNA for the CDR3 is TGCAGTGTCCGAGAAGGGTATCAGCCCCAGCATTTT. The chain recombines TRBV20-1 with TRBJ1-5; D is uncertain. Germline CDR1 DFQATT, CDR2 SNEGSKA (reference sequence). Trimming stripped 7 bases from V and 5 bases from J, with 12 bases between. The CDR3 is 12 residues long.

The chain employs TRBV4-2 and TRBJ2-7; the D gene is possibly TRBD2 (5 bases). CDR3 length: 18 amino acids. Trimming pared 0 bases from V and 0 bases from J, leaving 18 bases between. The V gene's germline CDR1 is LGHNA and CDR2 YNFKEQ. The chain's CDR3 is CASSQERLGSGDSYEQYF. CDR3 bases: TGTGCCAGCAGCCAAGAACGCCTAGGGAGCGGCGACTCCTACGAGCAGTACTTC.

This clonotype turned up a few times. V is TRBV10-2 and J is TRBJ2-3, with unresolved D. There are 13 residues in the CDR3. With 2 bases removed from V and 2 bases from J, the gap between germline ends came to 5 bases. Germline loops: CDR1 WSHSY, CDR2 SAAADI. The CDR3 DNA follows: TGCGCCAGCAGTGAGGCACCCACAGATACGCAGTATTTT. Protein product: CASSEAPTDTQYF.

The chain carries TRBV29-1 and TRBJ2-1, with D possibly TRBD1 on 6 matching bases. Deletions cut 8 bases from V and 2 bases from J, with 25 bases between. The CDR3 consists of 17 residues. CDR1 and CDR2 from the germline V gene are SQVTM and ANQGSEA. The CDR3 bases are TGCAGCCCTTGCATGGGGGTCCACGACAGGCCCTACAATGAGCAGTTCTTC. Translation: CSPCMGVHDRPYNEQFF.

This chain connects TRBV27 to TRBJ2-7, with D uncertain. The CDR3 extends over 16 amino acids. Germline-derived CDR1 and CDR2 are MNHEY and SMNVEV (reference sequence). The V gene lost 0 bases and the J gene lost 0 bases, with 12 bases spanning the gap. CDR3 region: CASSLSSAGISYEQYF. Here the CDR3 DNA reads TGTGCCAGCAGTTTATCGAGTGCAGGAATCTCCTACGAGCAGTACTTC.

The chain employs TRBV12-3 or TRBV12-4 and TRBJ2-4; maybe TRBD1 (6 bases). The DNA end lines up better with TRBJ2-7; the J call may be wrong. The CDR3 has 17 amino acids. CDR3 in amino acids: CASSRTDRGQLTYEQYF. CDR3 DNA sequence: TGTGCCAGCAGCCGTACGGATCGCGGACAGCTAACCTACGAGCAGTACTTC.

V gene TRBV7-2 combines with J gene TRBJ2-7; perhaps TRBD1 as D (5 bases). The CDR3 extends over 14 amino acids. CDR1 is SGHTA, CDR2 FQGNSA, per germline. Trimming took 5 bases from V and 2 from J, leaving 13 bases between them. The CDR3 is CASSPLTAPYEQYF. The CDR3 DNA is TGTGCCAGCAGCCCACTGACAGCTCCCTACGAGCAGTACTTC.